What follows is one T cell receptor (beta chain) and its context. Trimming shortened V by 2 bases and J by 4 bases, and 18 bases separated the two germline ends. CDR1 and CDR2 (germline): LGHNA, YSLEER. The CDR3 totals 18 residues. These data come from a study of sequential checkpoint blockade in melanoma. Study as a whole: Both treatment sequences were followed by maintenance nivolumab.

Treatment defined: randomized to nivolumab then ipilimumab (arm A) or the reverse (arm B). Sorted cells were live CD3+CD8+, lacking CD19 and CD56, from PBMCs. This table comes from immunoSEQ multiplex PCR, and its TCRdb copy is limited to in-frame clones, with some not included. The repertoire holds about 22,000 clones, 80% seen once, with approximately 30% in the top ten. The receptor was isolated from a human donor with melanoma. This specimen was CD8+ T cells sorted from blood (inferred from file names), taken from a patient given nivolumab and ipilimumab in sequence. The V gene is TRBV4-3, the J gene TRBJ1-6, with D possibly TRBD1 on 5 matching bases. CDR3 sequence: CASSQPLGGSLYNSPLHF. DNA of the CDR3: TGCGCCAGCAGCCAACCTCTCGGGGGTTCGTTGTATAATTCACCCCTCCACTTT.